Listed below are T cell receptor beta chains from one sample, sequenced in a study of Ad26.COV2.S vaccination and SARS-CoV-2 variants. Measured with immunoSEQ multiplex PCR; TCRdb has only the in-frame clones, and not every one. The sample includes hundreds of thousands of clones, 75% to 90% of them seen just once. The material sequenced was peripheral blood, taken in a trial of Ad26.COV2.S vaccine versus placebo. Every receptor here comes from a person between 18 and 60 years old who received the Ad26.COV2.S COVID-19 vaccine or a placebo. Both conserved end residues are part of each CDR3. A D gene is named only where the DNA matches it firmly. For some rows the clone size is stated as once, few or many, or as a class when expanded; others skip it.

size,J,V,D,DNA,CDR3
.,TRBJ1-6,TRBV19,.,TGTGCCAGTAGTATAGGGATGACGTCACCCCTCCACTTT,CASSIGMTSPLHF
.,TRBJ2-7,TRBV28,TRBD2,TGTGCCAGCAGTTTTATTACGACTTCAAGGACTAGCGGGAGGGCCTACGAGCAGTACTTC,CASSFITTSRTSGRAYEQYF
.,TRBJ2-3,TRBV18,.,TGTGCCAGCTCACCACCCCCAAGACCCTACACAGATACGCAGTATTTT,CASSPPPRPYTDTQYF
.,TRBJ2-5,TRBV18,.,TGTGCCAGCTCACCAGGGTCCCAAGAGACCCAGTACTTC,CASSPGSQETQYF
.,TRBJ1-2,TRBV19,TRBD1,TGTGCCAGTAGTATTGGGACAGGGGCTAACTATGGCTACACCTTC,CASSIGTGANYGYTF
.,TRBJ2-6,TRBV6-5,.,TGTGCCAGCAGCCATCAAGGCTCTGGGGCCAACGTCCTGACTTTC,CASSHQGSGANVLTF
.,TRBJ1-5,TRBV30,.,TGTGCCTGGAGTGATGAGGAAAATCAGCCCCAGCATTTT,CAWSDEENQPQHF
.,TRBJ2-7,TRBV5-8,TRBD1,TGTGCCAGCAGCGGGATCCGGACAGGGGCTCACTACGAGCAGTACTTC,CASSGIRTGAHYEQYF
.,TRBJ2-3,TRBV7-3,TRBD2,TGTGCCAGCAGCTTACTGGGACTAGCGGGGCTCTCAGATACGCAGTATTTT,CASSLLGLAGLSDTQYF
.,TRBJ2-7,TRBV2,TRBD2,TGTGCCAGCAGCAATAGACTAGCGGGCTTCTACGAGCAGTACTTC,CASSNRLAGFYEQYF
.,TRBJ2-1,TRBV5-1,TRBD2,TGCGCCAGCAGCTCGGGACTAGCCCGCATCATTGAGCAGTTCTTC,CASSSGLARIIEQFF
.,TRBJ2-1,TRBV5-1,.,TGCGCCAGCAGCTTGTATGGCGGCGACAATGAGCAGTTCTTC,CASSLYGGDNEQFF
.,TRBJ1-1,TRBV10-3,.,TGTGCCATCAAGGGAGGGGTGAACACTGAAGCTTTCTTT,CAIKGGVNTEAFF
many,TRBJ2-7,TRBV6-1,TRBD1,TGTGCCAGCAGTGAAACCGGGACAGGGGGCTACGAGCAGTACTTC,CASSETGTGGYEQYF
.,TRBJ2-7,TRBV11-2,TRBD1,TGTGCCAGCAGCTTCGGGACAGGGAGCTCCTACGAGCAGTACTTC,CASSFGTGSSYEQYF
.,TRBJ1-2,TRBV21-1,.,TGTGCCAGCAGCAACTTAGTGAGGGGTTCAGGCGGCTACACCTTC,CASSNLVRGSGGYTF
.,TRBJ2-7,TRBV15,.,TGTGCCACCAGCGGAACAGGGGAGCAGTACTTC,CATSGTGEQYF
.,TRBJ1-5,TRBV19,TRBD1,TGTGCCAGTGGGGGACAGGGGGAGCATCAGCCCCAGCATTTT,CASGGQGEHQPQHF
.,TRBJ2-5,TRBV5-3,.,TGTGCCAGAAGCCCCCCCAGGGGAAGGGGGCAAGAGACCCAGTACTTC,CARSPPRGRGQETQYF
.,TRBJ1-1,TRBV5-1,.,TGCGCCAGCAGTAGGAGTGGGGGCACTGAAGCTTTCTTT,CASSRSGGTEAFF
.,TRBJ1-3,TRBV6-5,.,TGTGCCAGCAGTTTGGGGGGAAACTCTGGAAACACCATATATTTT,CASSLGGNSGNTIYF
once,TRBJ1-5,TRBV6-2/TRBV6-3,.,TGTGCCAGCAGTTACACCGGCCCGGAACAGCCCCAGCATTTT,CASSYTGPEQPQHF
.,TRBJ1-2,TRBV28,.,TGTGCCAGCAGGAGGCGGGGGGCGAGTAATGGCTACACCTTC,CASRRRGASNGYTF
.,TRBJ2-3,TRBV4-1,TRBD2,TGCGCCAGCAGCCAAGAGGGAGGGACTAGCGGGAGAACAGATACGCAGTATTTT,CASSQEGGTSGRTDTQYF
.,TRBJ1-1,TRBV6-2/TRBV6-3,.,TGTGCCAGCAGCCCCACCGGGACAACTCCGAACACTGAAGCTTTCTTT,CASSPTGTTPNTEAFF
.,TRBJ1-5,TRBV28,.,TGTGCCAGCAGTTTACAGGAGCGGGATCAGCCCCAGCATTTT,CASSLQERDQPQHF
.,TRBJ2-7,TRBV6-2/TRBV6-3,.,TGTGCCAGCAGTTACCACGAGACTGGCTCCTACGAGCAGTACTTC,CASSYHETGSYEQYF
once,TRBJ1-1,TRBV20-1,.,TGCAGTGCTCCCCGACAGCAAGAAGCTTTCTTT,CSAPRQQEAFF
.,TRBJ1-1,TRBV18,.,TGTGCCAGCTCGCGCGCGGACGTGGCTTTCTTT,CASSRADVAFF
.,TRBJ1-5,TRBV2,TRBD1,TGTGCCAGCAGACCGGACAGGGAGCATCAGCCCCAGCATTTT,CASRPDREHQPQHF
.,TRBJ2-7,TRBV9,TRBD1,TGTGCCAGCAGCCCAAGGGACAGCTCCTACGAGCAGTACTTC,CASSPRDSSYEQYF